The present entry profiles one T cell receptor beta chain with its context. How the authors handled the data: The assay estimated nucleated cells by amplifying reference gene primers. Sequenced by immunoSEQ multiplex PCR; TCRdb stores in-frame clones only, minus some. V and J calls and clone size are those listed in that table; D and trimming were worked out from the DNA. Of roughly 360,000 clones in the sample, around nine tenths were seen once. The data derive from a study of blood T cell repertoires in COVID-19. Study at large: The United States, Italy and Spain supplied acute and convalescent COVID-19 samples.

Germline values: CDR1 SGHRS, CDR2 YFSETQ. V lost 0 bases and J 1 base, leaving 7 bases between the germline ends. This CDR3 region has 15 residues. Sequencing was performed on PBMCs or T cells enriched from blood (not recorded which). V is TRBV5-1 and J is TRBJ2-2; D not resolved. The TCR was taken from a woman in her twenties or thirties with acute COVID-19. The DNA of the CDR3 is TGCGCCAGCAGCTTGGCGGCGGTGAACACCGGGGAGCTGTTTTTT. Translating gives CASSLAAVNTGELFF.